The 25 T cell receptor beta chains below were found in one sample sequenced in a study of T cell responses to AZD1222 COVID-19 vaccine. Profiling relied on immunoSEQ multiplex PCR, and the TCRdb table lists in-frame clones only, not all of them. The sample has 95,000 to 100,000 clones, about 90% seen once. Sample: peripheral blood, taken on day 0 of AZD1222 vaccination. These receptors were obtained from an adult in good health.

The chain recombines TRBV7-9 with TRBJ2-1, with a tentative D call TRBD1 (6 bases). CDR1 is SEHNR and CDR2 is FQNEAQ in the germline V gene (reference sequence). The CDR3 contains 19 residues. Trimming removed 5 bases at V and 0 bases at J, with 23 bases between. This chain's CDR3 is CASSPTVGTKKSSYNEQFF. CDR3 coding DNA: TGTGCCAGCAGCCCTACCGTCGGGACAAAAAAGAGCTCCTACAATGAGCAGTTCTTC.

The V and J genes are TRBV28 and TRBJ1-1; D is unresolved. CDR3 length equals 15 residues. Looked up from germline, CDR1 is MDHEN and CDR2 is SYDVKM. Trimming stripped 11 bases from V and 1 base from J, with 20 bases between. The DNA of the CDR3 is TGTGCCGTGGACCCGGGGTACCACAGGAACACTGAAGCTTTCTTT. Translating gives CAVDPGYHRNTEAFF.

V and J are TRBV5-1 and TRBJ1-1; unclear D gene. Trimming pared 0 bases from V and 2 bases from J, leaving 14 bases between. From germline, CDR1 is SGHRS and CDR2 YFSETQ. CDR3 size: 16 residues. The CDR3 DNA is TGCGCCAGCAGCTTGGGGACTCCTACCTATAACACTGAAGCTTTCTTT. As protein: CASSLGTPTYNTEAFF.

The rearrangement uses TRBV7-3 and TRBJ1-2; 8 nucleotides line up with TRBD1. This CDR3 spans 14 amino acids. The V and J ends lost 3 bases and 6 bases, in that order; junction bases with no gene match: 6. CDR1 SGHTA and CDR2 FQGTGA come from the germline V gene. DNA for the CDR3: TGTGCCAGCAGCTTTTCCGAGACAGGGGATGGCTACACCTTC. Amino acids: CASSFSETGDGYTF.

The chain employs TRBV11-3 and TRBJ2-1; D gene unclear. V shed 5 bases and J shed 1 base, with 6 bases lying between them. The CDR3 is 13 amino acids. CDR1 and CDR2 from the germline V gene are SGHNT and YENEEA. The CDR3 reads CASSTDSYNEQFF. The CDR3 DNA reads as TGTGCCAGCAGCACGGATTCCTACAATGAGCAGTTCTTC.

This rearrangement joins TRBV4-2 to TRBJ2-7; 8 bases agree with TRBD2. The CDR3 runs 15 residues. Germline trimming cut 4 bases from V and 4 bases from J; bases unmatched to any gene: 9. CDR1 and CDR2 (germline): LGHNA, YNFKEQ. The CDR3 reads CASSLEAGVKYEQYF. DNA for the CDR3: TGTGCCAGCAGCCTTGAAGCGGGAGTTAAATACGAGCAGTACTTC.

Regarding this clone: Other DNA sequences from this sample encode an identical CDR3 as well. This chain uses TRBV14 with TRBJ1-2; D remains ambiguous. Trimming cost V 1 base and J 2 bases, with 5 bases left between them. CDR1 and CDR2 from the germline V gene are SGHDN and FVKESK. This CDR3 has 13 amino acids. As DNA, the CDR3 is TGTGCCAGCAGCCAAGGGACGAACTATGGCTACACCTTC. This codes for CASSQGTNYGYTF.

This clone showed up many times. This rearrangement joins TRBV5-1 to TRBJ2-3; 14 positions agree with TRBD2. Germline lookup yields CDR1 SGHRS and CDR2 YFSETQ. The CDR3 is 17 amino acids. Losses at the gene ends were 4 bases for V and 2 bases for J; bases not matched to a gene: 6. In DNA form, the CDR3 reads TGCGCCAGCAGCCCCGGGACTAGCGGGAGTTTCACAGATACGCAGTATTTT. As protein: CASSPGTSGSFTDTQYF.

This clone was seen only a few times. The chain links TRBV15 to TRBJ2-6; possibly TRBD2 for D (6 bases). The CDR3 consists of 16 residues. The germline V and J ends were trimmed by 5 bases and 0 bases, with 11 bases remaining between them. Germline lookup yields CDR1 LNHNV and CDR2 YYDKDF (reference sequence). The CDR3 protein is CATSPGGSSGANVLTF. The CDR3 nucleotides are TGTGCCACCAGCCCTGGGGGGAGCTCTGGGGCCAACGTCCTGACTTTC.

The chain is built from TRBV19 and TRBJ1-6, with TRBD1 as a possible D gene (6 bases). CDR1 and CDR2 (germline): LNHDA, SQIVND (reference sequence). This CDR3 is built from 15 residues. The V end was cut by 7 bases, the J end by 4 bases, with 14 bases between. CDR3 DNA: TGTGCCAGTAACCTCGGACAGTCGTATAATTCACCCCTCCACTTT. This codes for CASNLGQSYNSPLHF.

The chain carries TRBV15 and TRBJ1-1, with D possibly being TRBD1 (6 bases). Germline CDR1 reads LNHNV; CDR2 reads YYDKDF (reference sequence). CDR3 length equals 16 residues. Trimming left V 8 bases short and J 1 base short, with 20 bases between. CDR3 nucleotides: TGTGCCACCTACCGTATCATGGGGGCCCGGAACACTGAAGCTTTCTTT. Amino acid sequence: CATYRIMGARNTEAFF.

J is TRBJ2-3 and V is TRBV6-1, with unresolved D. Germline-derived CDR1 and CDR2 are MNHNS and SASEGT. The V end lost 3 bases, the J end lost 2 bases, and 21 bases lay between the germline ends. CDR3 length: 18 amino acids. In DNA form, the CDR3 reads TGTGCCAGCAGTGATATTCTCCGTTTGGGCCCGTACACAGATACGCAGTATTTT. This encodes CASSDILRLGPYTDTQYF.

The V gene is TRBV5-1, the J gene TRBJ2-5, with 8 nucleotides matching TRBD2. This CDR3 has 15 amino acids. Per the germline V gene, CDR1 is SGHRS and CDR2 is YFSETQ. V was clipped by 4 bases and J by 2 bases; unmatched bases: 7. Here the CDR3 DNA reads TGCGCCAGCAGCCCTTTAGCGGGGAGGCAAGAGACCCAGTACTTC. Translated, it gives CASSPLAGRQETQYF.

This chain uses TRBV12-3 or TRBV12-4 with TRBJ2-2, with D possibly being TRBD1 (6 bases). Trimming pared 4 bases from V and 7 bases from J, leaving 10 bases between. This CDR3 has 13 amino acids. CDR3 sequence reads: CASSYVGGGELFF. CDR3 coding DNA: TGTGCCAGCAGTTATGTAGGGGGCGGGGAGCTGTTTTTT.

The chain employs TRBV5-1 and TRBJ1-1, with TRBD1 matching 8 bases. The CDR3 totals 14 residues. The J segment lost 5 bases and the V segment lost 4 bases, leaving 7 bases of the junction unmatched. Germline V gene sequence: CDR1 SGHRS, CDR2 YFSETQ. CDR3 DNA sequence: TGCGCCAGCAGCCCGGACAGGGCAGGGACTGAAGCTTTCTTT. The encoded protein is CASSPDRAGTEAFF.

The CDR3 loop reads CASKTGGAGGEAFF. CDR3 DNA: TGTGCCAGCAAAACAGGGGGCGCCGGTGGTGAAGCTTTCTTT. The rearrangement uses TRBV28 and TRBJ1-1, with TRBD1 matching 9 bases. The CDR3 totals 14 residues. The J segment lost 7 bases and the V segment lost 7 bases, leaving 10 bases of the junction unmatched. The germline V gene has CDR1 MDHEN and CDR2 SYDVKM.

The chain recombines TRBV7-9 with TRBJ2-1; D not resolved. CDR1 SEHNR and CDR2 FQNEAQ come from the germline V gene (reference sequence). The CDR3 contains 14 residues. V lost 2 bases to trimming and J lost 10 bases, with 15 bases between them. CDR3 sequence reads: CASSLSTGHGEQFF. The CDR3, as DNA: TGTGCCAGCAGCTTATCAACGGGCCATGGGGAGCAGTTCTTC.

In its sample, this clone was seen a few times. V and J are TRBV29-1 and TRBJ2-1, with 13 bases matching TRBD2. The CDR3 runs 19 residues. The V and J ends lost 8 bases and 0 bases, in that order; junction bases with no gene match: 16. Germline CDR1 SQVTM, CDR2 ANQGSEA. As DNA, the CDR3 is TGCAGCCACCTTACACCGGGACTAGCGGGGCAGAGCTCCTACAATGAGCAGTTCTTC. Amino acid sequence: CSHLTPGLAGQSSYNEQFF.

The V call is TRBV5-1, the J call TRBJ2-3; a possible D gene is TRBD2 (6 bases). The length of the CDR3 is 20 residues. The germline V gene encodes CDR1 SGHRS and CDR2 YFSETQ. The V and J ends lost 4 bases and 0 bases respectively, with 27 bases between them. This CDR3 is CASSKISVSGDFFSTDTQYF. CDR3 coding DNA: TGCGCCAGCAGCAAAATTTCGGTTAGCGGAGACTTCTTTAGCACAGATACGCAGTATTTT.

The chain combines TRBV3-1 (or the pseudogene TRBV3-2) with TRBJ2-3; unclear D gene. V was pared by 4 bases and J by 4 bases, with 12 bases between. The CDR3 totals 14 residues. Germline CDR1 reads LGHDT; CDR2 reads YNNKEL (reference sequence). Here the CDR3 DNA reads TGTGCCAGCAGCCCCCCGGACCTATCAGATACGCAGTATTTT. As protein: CASSPPDLSDTQYF.

The chain combines TRBV5-8 with TRBJ1-5, with TRBD1 matching over 9 bases. The CDR3 length is 17 residues. CDR1 is SGHTS, CDR2 YDEGEE, per germline. The J segment lost 2 bases and the V segment lost 3 bases, leaving 9 bases of the junction unmatched. The CDR3 spells CASSWGQGVRGNQPQHF. The CDR3 nucleotides are TGTGCCAGCAGCTGGGGACAGGGTGTGAGGGGCAATCAGCCCCAGCATTTT.

The chain combines TRBV2 with TRBJ1-1, with 8 bases fitting TRBD1. V lost 4 bases to trimming and J lost 5 bases; unmatched junction nucleotides: 9. This CDR3 contains 15 residues. CDR1 SNHLY and CDR2 FYNNEI come from the germline V gene. CDR3 in amino acids: CASSAGQGGKTEAFF. DNA of the CDR3: TGTGCCAGCAGTGCTGGACAGGGAGGAAAAACTGAAGCTTTCTTT.

The chain links TRBV5-1 to TRBJ2-5, with 9 bases that match TRBD2. Looked up from germline, CDR1 is SGHRS and CDR2 is YFSETQ. V trimming: 2 bases; J trimming: 5 bases; junction bases outside the gene matches: 7. The CDR3 has 15 residues. The CDR3 sequence: CASSFVGGRGETQYF. For the CDR3, the DNA is TGCGCCAGCAGCTTCGTAGGCGGGAGGGGTGAGACCCAGTACTTC.

The chain recombines TRBV10-3 with TRBJ2-2; 10 bases fit TRBD2. Losses at the gene ends were 6 bases for V and 1 base for J; bases not matched to a gene: 2. The germline V gene encodes CDR1 ENHRY and CDR2 SYGVKD. The CDR3 has 15 residues. CDR3 bases: TGTGCCATCAGCCGACTAGCGGGGAACACCGGGGAGCTGTTTTTT. Encoded protein: CAISRLAGNTGELFF.

In this sample, this clone turned up once. The sample holds other DNA sequences that translate to the same CDR3. The chain joins TRBV3-1 (or the pseudogene TRBV3-2) to TRBJ1-5; D is undetermined. The germline V gene encodes CDR1 LGHDT and CDR2 YNNKEL (reference sequence). The V gene lost 3 bases and the J gene lost 2 bases, with 5 bases spanning the gap. The CDR3 runs 13 residues. Written as DNA, the CDR3 is TGTGCCAGCAGCCAGTACGGCAATCAGCCCCAGCATTTT. Its protein product is CASSQYGNQPQHF.